This T cell receptor (beta chain) was identified during a study of cytomegalovirus exposure and HLA in healthy donors (dated by TCRdb to the late 2010s). Notes on the research overall: According to an earlier analysis of several hundred of the donors, about 179 million T cells yielded 90 million to 140 million unique TCR beta sequences and 276 Gb of sequence data. An early release that covered more than 550 HLA-typed donors contained about 300 gigabases of sequencing data and around 85 million unique TCR sequences. The genetic ancestry cluster associated with self-reported Caucasian donors included over 80% of the roughly 410 genotyped donors. The study was designed to test whether signatures of past pathogen exposure could be identified by cataloging public T cell receptors. The study profiled the T cell repertoires of hundreds of subjects by immunosequencing and related them to cytomegalovirus serostatus. Along with the approximately 700-subject first cohort, a separate validation cohort of more than 90 different subjects was used. To predict cytomegalovirus infection status, the study brought together high-throughput TCR immunosequencing, statistical association of individual TCRs with disease status, and machine learning. To study patterns of TCR occurrence, a later analysis re-analyzed previously published TCR beta repertoires from 550 to 800 donors and added high-resolution HLA genotyping. Rather than drawing on any new phenotypic data, the later analysis identified candidate immune exposures from TCR beta sequences and the way those sequences occurred across donors. To decide whether each TCR beta V gene segment behaved as functional or pseudogenic, an earlier analysis of fewer than 750 of the donors relied on high-throughput TCR beta sequencing. Donor age, sex, ethnicity and CMV serostatus were collected together with the repertoire data. In a later genetic analysis, genome-wide SNP genotypes for about 55% of the roughly 700 donors were used, and that subset was treated as a discovery cohort. Every repertoire in the discovery cohort had been generated on one and the same sequencing platform. HLA typing covered class I and class II loci at four-digit resolution. Typing coverage differed by locus: A, B, C, DRB1 and DQB1 were typed in roughly 620-630 donors, DQA1 in about 500, DPA1 in nearly 610, and DPB1 in 472. Because of strong linkage in the cohort, roughly five DR-DQ haplotypes were treated as single units for association and clustering. Among 300 to 500 genotyped donors of the cohort, an average of approximately 240,000 unique TCR beta nucleotide sequences was sequenced per donor, of which roughly 17% were non-productive. Study-wide conclusions, independent of this receptor: Correlated functional status among segregating V segments might reflect linkage disequilibrium, but an unknown experimental factor could not be ruled out. CMV serostatus was the only immune exposure information available for the cohort. Over 15 rarely observed V segments, including chromosome 9 orphons, were excluded from the earlier analysis of almost 600 of the donors because counts were too low. According to a later analysis, parvovirus B19, influenza, CMV and Epstein-Barr virus appeared linked to several top co-occurrence clusters. The classifier was reported to diagnose cytomegalovirus status with high specificity and sensitivity in both the original and validation cohorts. In a later analysis, HLA-associated TCR beta chains showed more clonal expansion and lower generation probabilities than non-associated chains that were equally common. A further reported finding was that TCR beta sequences accurately predicted the HLA-A and HLA-B alleles for most subjects in the first cohort. When HLA alleles, especially DR and DQ, strongly co-occurred, attributing TCR associations to individual alleles was difficult. Because the 87-base-pair reads could not distinguish some IMGT-functional V segments, including TRBV6-2 and TRBV6-3, those segments were excluded. In the study, 150 to 200 TCR beta chains were listed as associated with cytomegalovirus. In an earlier analysis of more than 500 of the donors, most TCR beta V segments appeared in productive rearrangements about 90% or about 30% of the time, broadly matching IMGT annotations. Because HLA typing was unavailable for some donors at each locus, only the typed subset was used in association tests. In a later genetic analysis, a missense DCLRE1C variant was associated with V-gene and J-gene trimming of TCR beta chains, and the association was replicated in an independent cohort. The sequencing pipeline was judged likely to have produced a cluster of highly shared sequence variants as a technical artifact. In a later analysis, TCR association rates were found to vary across HLA loci, with the most associated TCRs seen for DRB1 alleles and the fewest for HLA-C alleles. Most TCR sequences were seen in very few donors, while some public TCRs were found in many individuals. Most CMV-associated TCR beta chains appeared to be HLA-restricted in a later analysis, and the HLA associations seemed to be driven largely by CMV exposure. In this cohort, only TCR beta chains were sequenced, and detectable features were limited by the absence of alpha or paired-chain data. Sequencing depth was assumed to be roughly uniform across donors in the presence/absence analyses, though that assumption may not hold. Compared with the roughly 600-donor mean, donors in an Asian-associated ancestry cluster had fewer N-insertions in productive TCRs, according to a later genetic analysis. The authors suggested that the approach could potentially be generalized to other disease states and immunological phenotypes. In vitro tests confirmed that a few of the cytomegalovirus-associated TCR beta chains recognize cytomegalovirus antigens. Specific HLA alleles were associated with 15,000 to 20,000 TCR beta sequences at a false discovery rate of 0.05 in a later analysis.

Library method: the immunoSEQ multiplex PCR assay. For the multiplex PCR, a mixture combining 60 forward primers for TCR Vbeta segments and 13 reverse primers for TCR Jbeta segments was used. Amplification of the CDR3 region of rearranged TCR beta genes was performed with a multiplex PCR assay on genomic DNA. On the Illumina HiSeq System, the amplified TCR beta libraries were sequenced as 87-base-pair reads. The study's own analysis went as follows. A later analysis tallied roughly 78 million unique TCR beta chains across the 700 or so repertoires, and some 10 million of those chains were shared by two or more donors. Raw reads were error-corrected and collapsed into unique sequences by a nearest-neighbor algorithm in which closely related sequences were merged to remove PCR and sequencing errors. V, D and J gene segments were assigned by aligning CDR3 sequences to IMGT reference sequences. For a sequence to be retained, a match of at least six nucleotides to both a V gene segment and a J gene segment was required. Rearrangements were called productive when the CDR3 lacked stop codons and stayed in frame with V and J; all others were non-productive. CDR3 was defined according to IMGT convention as the region running from the second conserved V-encoded cysteine to the conserved J-encoded phenylalanine. The earlier analysis of a few hundred of the donors excluded sequences that lacked an unambiguous match to a single V gene segment. An earlier analysis of 500 to 600 of the donors classified V segments as functional when productive rearrangements were above 56.7% and as segregating when the standard deviation between donors was above 5%. A statistical classification framework was built to diagnose cytomegalovirus status from the catalog of TCR beta chain sequences. In a later analysis, V and J genes were assigned by comparing TCR nucleotide sequences against IMGT/GENE-DB human TR gene sequences. The TCRdist pipeline was used in a later analysis to assign CDR3 sequences and most-parsimonious VDJ recombination scenarios. In a later analysis, each TCR beta chain was defined by its CDR3 amino acid sequence together with its V-gene family, and reads without a unique V-gene family were excluded. To address suspected cross-contamination and a sequencing artifact, a later analysis removed several hundred highly shared, low-generation-probability nucleotide sequences. In a later analysis, a clonal expansion index for each public chain was calculated from normalized within-repertoire ranks of inferred template counts. In a later analysis, generation probabilities were computed with a VDJ recombination model fitted to out-of-frame rearrangements, and the resulting probabilities were checked against IGoR. Hypergeometric tests were used in a later analysis to score TCR-TCR, TCR-HLA and TCR-CMV co-occurrence, with a repertoire-size bias correction applied to the TCR pairs. A later analysis estimated false discovery rates by permuting HLA or CMV assignments 20 times. In a later analysis, co-occurring TCRs were grouped with DBSCAN, and TCRdist sequence similarity was added when clustering was performed within HLA-allele-positive subsets. Repertoires with fewer than 30,000 or more than 120,000 public chains, plus five repertoires with anomalous nucleotide sharing, were excluded from co-occurrence clustering. TCRdb holds this immuneACCESS table with in-frame rearrangements only. Some clones are missing; in checked studies, unresolved V genes explain under half, and the rest has no known cause. V and J calls and clone size are as listed in that table; D and trimming were resolved from the DNA. The sample has about 97,000 clones on record, approximately 71% of them singletons. The biggest ten clones account for 8.5% to 10% of the sample.

CDR1 and CDR2 are read off the germline V gene as SGHRS and YFSETQ. The CDR3, from cysteine to phenylalanine, totals 13 residues. The only DNA kept is the CDR3, 39 bases in frame from the first base. V is clipped by 0 bases and J by 8 bases, and the sequence between their germline boundaries is 11 bases long. The sample holds one count of this clone. The target of this receptor is not known. Per-base qualities were not stored, and no clone one base away is much larger. The cohort was made up of roughly 670 healthy bone marrow donors. Cohort members were all nominally healthy when sampled, although unrecorded immune exposures were likely present. The donor tested CMV seropositive and was one of the 289 seropositive cohort members. Every donor gave a peripheral blood sample, and the peripheral blood mononuclear cells from that sample were used for TCR beta sequencing. The Qiagen DNeasy Blood Extraction Kit was used to extract genomic DNA from the blood cell samples.

The rearranged chain carries TRBV5-1 and TRBJ1-2; a tentative D match to TRBD1 spans 5 bases. The clonotype comes from a male donor in good health and CMV-seropositive. The sample consisted of PBMCs. CDR3 sequence: CASSLDRKLGYTF. The nucleotide sequence is given as TGCGCCAGCAGCTTGGACAGGAAATTGGGCTACACCTTC.